This T cell receptor (beta chain) was observed in a study of CD8+ T cells in alopecia areata. Whole-study context: Those patients who were treated received oral tofacitinib, which was given at 5 to 10 mg twice daily for moderate-to-severe alopecia areata.

Once RNA had been extracted, it was reverse transcribed into cDNA to act as the sequencing template. Method: immunoSEQ multiplex PCR; TCRdb's copy keeps in-frame clones and lacks some. The sample lists more than 110,000 clones, around 58% occurring once. Sorted out of PBMCs were CD4+ T cells and CD8+ T cells. Findings and limits, study-wide: In lesional scalp, particularly from alopecia totalis/universalis, clonality was higher than in normal scalp. Compared with mice, patients displayed less clear TCR sharing, possibly for HLA-related reasons.

Regarding this clone: The antigen remains undetermined.

The CDR3 runs 11 residues. Looked up from germline, CDR1 is SQVTM and CDR2 is ANQGSEA. The V end was cut by 6 bases, the J end by 4 bases, with 9 bases between. The sequencing here drew on CD4+ T cells sorted from blood, taken at week 0. The TCR comes from a human donor with alopecia areata. The gene calls are TRBV29-1 and TRBJ1-2, with unresolved D. The CDR3 loop is CSVSNLYGYTF. DNA of the CDR3: TGCAGCGTATCGAACCTCTATGGCTACACCTTC.